The 9 T cell receptor beta chains listed next were all sequenced from one sample in a study of tumor-infiltrating lymphocytes in oesophageal squamous cell carcinoma. Using its own MiXCR run on the PCR reads, TCRdb lists one record per CDR3 protein. The table includes around 15,000 distinct CDR3 sequences, roughly half detected once. Sequenced input: esophageal tumor tissue. These receptors all come from a female donor with esophageal squamous cell carcinoma.

This clonotype has at least ten counts. The chain joins TRBV5-1 to TRBJ2-3; no firm D call. Germline CDR1 SGHRS, CDR2 YFSETQ. The ends were cut back, 2 bases at V and 3 bases at J, with 10 bases in the middle. CDR3 length: 14 amino acids. The chain's CDR3 is CASSFGQVTDTQYF. The CDR3 nucleotides are TGCGCCAGCAGCTTTGGGCAGGTGACAGATACGCAGTATTTT. The whole variable domain, filled in from reference TRBV5-1 and TRBJ2-3, reads KAGVTQTPRYLIKTRGQQVTLSCSPISGHRSVSWYQQTPGQGLQFLFEYFSETQRNKGNFPGRFSGRQFSNSRSEMNVSTLELGDSALYLCASSFGQVTDTQYFGPGTRLTVL.

The V and J genes are TRBV6-9 and TRBJ2-1; D unresolved. The CDR3 spans 14 residues. V was pared by 4 bases and J by 0 bases, with 7 bases between. CDR1 is MNHGY and CDR2 is SVAAGI in the germline V gene. CDR3 coding DNA: TGTGCCAGCAGTTGGTCCAGCTCCTACAATGAGCAGTTCTTC. It codes for CASSWSSSYNEQFF.

This clonotype was found a few times. The CDR3 does not close with the conserved phenylalanine or tryptophan, likely indicating a read error. Because the CDR3's place on the DNA is in doubt, the DNA is left out and the CDR3 is given as listed by TCRdb. The rearrangement uses TRBV7-2 and TRBJ1-6. Ends included, the CDR3 has 8 residues. CDR1 and CDR2 (germline): SGHTA, FQGNSA. CDR3 residues: CASSLVAA.

This clonotype was observed a few times. The V and J genes are TRBV7-2 and TRBJ2-1, with unresolved D. V was trimmed by 4 bases and J by 0 bases, leaving 10 bases between them. The germline CDR1 and CDR2 sequences are SGHTA and FQGNSA. The length of the CDR3 is 15 residues. The DNA of the CDR3 is TGTGCCAGCAGCTCAGACTTGTTCTCCTACAATGAGCAGTTCTTC. This translates into CASSSDLFSYNEQFF.

This clonotype was recorded a few times. The rearrangement uses TRBV12-3 or TRBV12-4 and TRBJ2-5; 11 bases fit TRBD2. CDR3 length equals 16 residues. The V and J ends lost 3 bases and 11 bases, in that order; junction bases with no gene match: 14. In nucleotides, the CDR3 is TGTGCCAGCAGTTTCGGTCTAGCGGGAGGAGACAATGAGCAGTACTTC. Translation: CASSFGLAGGDNEQYF.

This clonotype was counted between two and nine times. This likely comes from a read error, as the CDR3 has no conserved phenylalanine or tryptophan at its end. It is unclear where the CDR3 begins or ends on the DNA, so no DNA is shown, and the CDR3 is as TCRdb lists it. The rearrangement joins TRBV28 to TRBJ2-5; the table's D call, TRBD2, was not checked against the DNA. Germline V lookup: CDR1 MDHEN, CDR2 SYDVKM. With termini counted, the CDR3 has 17 amino acids. The CDR3 reads CASMLGLAPSYEQYFGA.

As regards this clonotype: Sequence at one end of the junction differs from germline and may be a read error. The V call is TRBV7-6, the J call TRBJ2-3; weak D call: TRBD2 (7 bases). The J call could be wrong; TRBJ2-5 is a better fit for the DNA end. This CDR3 is built from 14 residues. CDR1 is SGHVS and CDR2 is FNYEAQ in the germline V gene. CDR3 sequence reads: CASSLGGGAETQYF. The CDR3, as DNA: TGTGCTAGCAGCTTGGGGGGGGGGGCAGAGACCCAGTACTTC.

This clonotype was detected many times. CDR3 region: CASSLRLAGPTDTQYF. The CDR3 DNA follows: TGTGCCAGCTCTCTACGGCTAGCGGGACCCACAGATACGCAGTATTTT. The V and J genes are TRBV18 and TRBJ2-3, with 9 bases aligning to TRBD2. After removal of 6 bases from V and 2 bases from J, the junction contained 9 bases not matched to a gene. CDR3 length equals 16 residues. In germline, CDR1 is KGHSH, CDR2 LQKENI.

This clonotype is a singleton in its sample. One end of the junction varies from germline; a read error may be responsible. The chain has TRBV6-6 and TRBJ2-7; tentatively, D is TRBD1 or TRBD2 (5 bases each). CDR3 length: 13 residues. Germline V CDR1 and CDR2: MNHNY, SVGAGI (reference sequence). The DNA of the CDR3 is TGTGCCAGCAGTTACTCGATCTGGGGGACCCAGTACTTT. Protein: CASSYSIWGTQYF.